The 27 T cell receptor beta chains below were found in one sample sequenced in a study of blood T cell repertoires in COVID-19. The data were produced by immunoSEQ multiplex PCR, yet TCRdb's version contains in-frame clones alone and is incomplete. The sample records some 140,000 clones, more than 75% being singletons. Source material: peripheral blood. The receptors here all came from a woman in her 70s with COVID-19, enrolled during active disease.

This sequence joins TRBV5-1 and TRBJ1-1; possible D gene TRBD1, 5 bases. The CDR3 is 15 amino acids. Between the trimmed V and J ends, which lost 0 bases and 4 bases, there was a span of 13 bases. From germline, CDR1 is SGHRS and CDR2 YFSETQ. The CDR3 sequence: CASSLADRDTTEAFF. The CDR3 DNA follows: TGCGCCAGCAGCTTGGCCGACAGAGATACCACTGAAGCTTTCTTT. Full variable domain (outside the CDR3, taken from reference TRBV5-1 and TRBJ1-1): KAGVTQTPRYLIKTRGQQVTLSCSPISGHRSVSWYQQTPGQGLQFLFEYFSETQRNKGNFPGRFSGRQFSNSRSEMNVSTLELGDSALYLCASSLADRDTTEAFFGQGTRLTVV.

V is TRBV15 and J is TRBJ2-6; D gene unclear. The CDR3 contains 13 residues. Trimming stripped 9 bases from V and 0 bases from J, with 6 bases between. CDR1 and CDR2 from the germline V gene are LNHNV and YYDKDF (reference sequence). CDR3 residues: CATGISGANVLTF. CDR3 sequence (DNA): TGTGCCACGGGCATCTCTGGGGCCAACGTCCTGACTTTC.

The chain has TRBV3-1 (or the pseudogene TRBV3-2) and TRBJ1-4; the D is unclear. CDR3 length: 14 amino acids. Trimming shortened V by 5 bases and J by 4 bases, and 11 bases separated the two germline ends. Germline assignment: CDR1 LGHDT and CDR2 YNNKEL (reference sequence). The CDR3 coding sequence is TGTGCCAGCAGCTCCGCGATCTATAATGAAAAACTGTTTTTT. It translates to CASSSAIYNEKLFF.

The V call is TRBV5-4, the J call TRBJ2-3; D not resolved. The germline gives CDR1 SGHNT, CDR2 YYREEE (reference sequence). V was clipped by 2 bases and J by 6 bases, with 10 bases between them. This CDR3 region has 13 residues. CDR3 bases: TGTGCCAGCAGCTTCGGGTCTTTGGATACGCAGTATTTT. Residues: CASSFGSLDTQYF.

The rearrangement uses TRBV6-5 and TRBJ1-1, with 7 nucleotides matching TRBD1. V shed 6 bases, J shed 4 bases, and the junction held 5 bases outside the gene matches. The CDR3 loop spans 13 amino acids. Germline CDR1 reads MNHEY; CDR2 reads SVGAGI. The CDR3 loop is CASRDPGGTEAFF. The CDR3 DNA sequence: TGTGCCAGCAGAGATCCAGGGGGCACTGAAGCTTTCTTT.

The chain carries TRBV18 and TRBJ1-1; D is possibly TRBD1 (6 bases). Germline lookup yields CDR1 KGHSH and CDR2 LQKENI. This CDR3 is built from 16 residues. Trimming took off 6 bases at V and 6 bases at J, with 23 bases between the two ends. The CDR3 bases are TGTGCCAGCTCGCCAATGACACAAACAGGGTTCTCTGAAGCTTTCTTT. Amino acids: CASSPMTQTGFSEAFF.

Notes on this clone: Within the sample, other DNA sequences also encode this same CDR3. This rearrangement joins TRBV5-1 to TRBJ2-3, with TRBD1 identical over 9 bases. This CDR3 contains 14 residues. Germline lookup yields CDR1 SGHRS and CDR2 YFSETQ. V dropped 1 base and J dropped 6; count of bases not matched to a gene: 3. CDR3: CASSLTGGRDTQYF. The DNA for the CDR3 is TGCGCCAGCAGCTTGACAGGGGGCAGGGATACGCAGTATTTT.

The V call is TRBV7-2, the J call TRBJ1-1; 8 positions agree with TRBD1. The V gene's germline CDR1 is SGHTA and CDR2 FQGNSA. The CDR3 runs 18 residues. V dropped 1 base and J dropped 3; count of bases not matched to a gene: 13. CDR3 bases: TGTGCCAGCAGCTTAGAGTGGTTGGGACAGGCCCTCGACACTGAAGCTTTCTTT. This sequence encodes CASSLEWLGQALDTEAFF.

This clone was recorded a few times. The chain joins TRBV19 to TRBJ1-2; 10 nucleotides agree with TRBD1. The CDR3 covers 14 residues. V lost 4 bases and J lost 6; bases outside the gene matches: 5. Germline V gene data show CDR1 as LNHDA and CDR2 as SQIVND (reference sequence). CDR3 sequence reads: CASSRDRGRDGYTF. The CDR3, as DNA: TGTGCCAGTAGTAGGGACAGGGGTAGGGATGGCTACACCTTC.

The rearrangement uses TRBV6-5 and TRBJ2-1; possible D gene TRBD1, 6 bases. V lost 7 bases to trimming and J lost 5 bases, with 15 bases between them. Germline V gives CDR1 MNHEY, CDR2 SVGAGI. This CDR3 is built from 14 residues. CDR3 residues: CASTTWTDNNEQFF. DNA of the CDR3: TGTGCCAGCACGACCTGGACAGATAACAATGAGCAGTTCTTC.

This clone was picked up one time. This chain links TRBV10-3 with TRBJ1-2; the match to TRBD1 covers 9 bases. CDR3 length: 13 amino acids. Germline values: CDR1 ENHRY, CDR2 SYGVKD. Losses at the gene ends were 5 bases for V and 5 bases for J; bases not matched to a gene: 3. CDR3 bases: TGTGCCATCAGTCCGGGACAGGGATATGGCTACACCTTC. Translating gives CAISPGQGYGYTF.

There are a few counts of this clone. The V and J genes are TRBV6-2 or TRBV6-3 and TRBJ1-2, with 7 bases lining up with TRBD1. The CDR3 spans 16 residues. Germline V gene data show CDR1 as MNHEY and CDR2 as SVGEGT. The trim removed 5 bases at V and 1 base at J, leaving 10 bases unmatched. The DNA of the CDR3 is TGTGCCAGCAGTCGTCCAGACAGGGCCGATAACTATGGCTACACCTTC. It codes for CASSRPDRADNYGYTF.

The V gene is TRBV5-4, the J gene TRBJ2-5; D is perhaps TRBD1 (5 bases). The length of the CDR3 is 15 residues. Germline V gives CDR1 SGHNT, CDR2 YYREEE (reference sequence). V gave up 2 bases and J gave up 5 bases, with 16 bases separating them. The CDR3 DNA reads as TGTGCCAGCAGCTTAAGAAGCCAGGGTCACGAGACCCAGTACTTC. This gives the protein CASSLRSQGHETQYF.

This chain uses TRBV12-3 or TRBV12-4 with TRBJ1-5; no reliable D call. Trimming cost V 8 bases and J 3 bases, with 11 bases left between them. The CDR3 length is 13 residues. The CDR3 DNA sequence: TGTGCCAGCGGTTACAGCTACAATCAGCCCCAGCATTTT. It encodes CASGYSYNQPQHF.

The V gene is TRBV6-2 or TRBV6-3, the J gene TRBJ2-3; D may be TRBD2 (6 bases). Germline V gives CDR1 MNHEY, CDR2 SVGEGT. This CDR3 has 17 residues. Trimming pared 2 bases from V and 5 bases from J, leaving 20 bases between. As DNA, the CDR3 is TGTGCCAGCAGTTACATCCTTAGCGGTGGGGCCGGAGATACGCAGTATTTT. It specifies CASSYILSGGAGDTQYF.

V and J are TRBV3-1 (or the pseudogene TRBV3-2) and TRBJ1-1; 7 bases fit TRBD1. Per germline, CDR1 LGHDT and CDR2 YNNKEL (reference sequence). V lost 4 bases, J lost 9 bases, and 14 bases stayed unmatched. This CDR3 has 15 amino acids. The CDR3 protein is CASSRGWDRGLQAFF. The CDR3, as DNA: TGTGCCAGCAGCCGGGGGTGGGACAGAGGATTACAAGCTTTCTTT.

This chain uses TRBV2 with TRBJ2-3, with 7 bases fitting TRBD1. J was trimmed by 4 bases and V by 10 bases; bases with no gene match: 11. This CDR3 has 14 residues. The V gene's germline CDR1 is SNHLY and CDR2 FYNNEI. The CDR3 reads CATKQGPIADTQYF. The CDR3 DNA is TGTGCCACCAAACAGGGGCCGATCGCAGATACGCAGTATTTT.

The CDR3 here is CASSRGGRGTEAFF. CDR3 DNA: TGTGCCAGCAGTCGAGGGGGCAGGGGCACTGAAGCTTTCTTT. The V and J genes are TRBV28 and TRBJ1-1; 7 bases agree with TRBD1. The germline gives CDR1 MDHEN, CDR2 SYDVKM. The CDR3 totals 14 residues. V lost 5 bases to trimming and J lost 4 bases; unmatched junction nucleotides: 7. The full variable domain, with the rest looked up from reference TRBV28 and TRBJ1-1, is DVKVTQSSRYLVKRTGEKVFLECVQDMDHENMFWYRQDPGLGLRLIYFSYDVKMKEKGDIPEGYSVSREKKERFSLILESASTNQTSMYLCASSRGGRGTEAFFGQGTRLTVV.

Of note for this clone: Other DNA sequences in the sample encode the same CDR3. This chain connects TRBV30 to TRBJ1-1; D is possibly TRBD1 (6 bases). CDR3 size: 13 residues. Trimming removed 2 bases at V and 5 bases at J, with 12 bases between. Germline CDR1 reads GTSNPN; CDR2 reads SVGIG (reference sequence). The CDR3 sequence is CAWSRQVGTEAFF. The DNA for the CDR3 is TGTGCCTGGAGTCGACAGGTAGGGACTGAAGCTTTCTTT. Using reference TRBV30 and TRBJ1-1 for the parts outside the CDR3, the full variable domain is SQTIHQWPATLVQPVGSPLSLECTVEGTSNPNLYWYRQAAGRGLQLLFYSVGIGQISSEVPQNLSASRPQDRQFILSSKKLLLSDSGFYLCAWSRQVGTEAFFGQGTRLTVV.

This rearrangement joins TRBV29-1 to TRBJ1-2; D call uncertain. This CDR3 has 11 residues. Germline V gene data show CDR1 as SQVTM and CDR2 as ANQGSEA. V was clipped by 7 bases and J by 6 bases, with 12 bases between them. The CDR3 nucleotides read TGCAGCGGGGAGTTGGCCCATGGCTACACCTTC. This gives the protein CSGELAHGYTF.

The CDR3 reads CASRERDSGNTIYF. The CDR3 DNA reads TGTGCCAGCAGGGAGAGAGACTCTGGAAACACCATATATTTT. The gene calls are TRBV25-1 and TRBJ1-3; D ambiguous. The CDR3 has 14 residues. Germline V gives CDR1 MGHDK, CDR2 SYGVNS. The V end was cut by 6 bases, the J end by 0 bases, with 9 bases between.

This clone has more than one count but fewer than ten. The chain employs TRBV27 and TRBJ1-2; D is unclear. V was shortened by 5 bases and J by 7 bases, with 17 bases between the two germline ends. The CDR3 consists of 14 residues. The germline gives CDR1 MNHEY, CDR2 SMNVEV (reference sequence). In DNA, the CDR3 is TGTGCCAGCAGTCCTATTGGTCCGACGGGTGGCTACACCTTC. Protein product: CASSPIGPTGGYTF.

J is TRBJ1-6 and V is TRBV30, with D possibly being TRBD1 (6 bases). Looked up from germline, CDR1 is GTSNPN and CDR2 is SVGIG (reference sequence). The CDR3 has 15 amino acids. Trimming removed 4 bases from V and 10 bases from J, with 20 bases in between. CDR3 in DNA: TGTGCCTGGAAGGCAAACCTACAGGGACGATCACCCCTCCACTTT. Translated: CAWKANLQGRSPLHF.

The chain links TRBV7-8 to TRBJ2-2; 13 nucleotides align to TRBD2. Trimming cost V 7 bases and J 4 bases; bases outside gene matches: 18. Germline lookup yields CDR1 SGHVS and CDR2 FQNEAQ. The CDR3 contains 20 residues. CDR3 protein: CASTYHYGLLAGGSTGELFF. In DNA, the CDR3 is TGTGCCAGCACCTACCATTATGGGCTACTAGCGGGGGGGAGCACCGGGGAGCTGTTTTTT.

This CDR3 reads CASSRTGKGGYTF. The CDR3 DNA follows: TGTGCCAGCAGCCGGACAGGGAAAGGTGGCTACACCTTC. The J gene is TRBJ1-2, the V gene TRBV5-8, with 8 nucleotides matching TRBD1. V lost 4 bases and J lost 7; bases outside the gene matches: 6. The CDR3 has 13 amino acids. Germline CDR1 and CDR2: SGHTS and YDEGEE.

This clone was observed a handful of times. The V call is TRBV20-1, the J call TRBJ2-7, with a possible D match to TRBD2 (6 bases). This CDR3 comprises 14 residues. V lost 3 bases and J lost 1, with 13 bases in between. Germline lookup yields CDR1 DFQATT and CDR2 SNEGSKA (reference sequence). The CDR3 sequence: CSASGGSGSYEQYF. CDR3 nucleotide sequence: TGCAGTGCTAGTGGAGGGTCGGGGTCCTACGAGCAGTACTTC.

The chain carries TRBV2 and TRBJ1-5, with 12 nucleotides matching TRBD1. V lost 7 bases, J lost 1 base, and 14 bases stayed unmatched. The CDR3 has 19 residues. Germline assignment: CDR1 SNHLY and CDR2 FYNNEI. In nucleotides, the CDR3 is TGTGCCAGCAAGCTGGCCGGGACAGGGGGCTTCGTGAGCAATCAGCCCCAGCATTTT. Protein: CASKLAGTGGFVSNQPQHF.